This entry lists 8 T cell receptor beta chains sequenced from one sample in a study of blood T cell repertoires in COVID-19. The table came from immunoSEQ multiplex PCR; TCRdb's copy has only in-frame clones and leaves some out. The sample holds over 200,000 clones, around 90% seen once. The specimen sequenced was PBMCs or T cells enriched from blood (not recorded which). The receptor set was obtained from a man between 25 and 39 years old who had recovered from COVID-19.

The chain uses TRBV4-3 and TRBJ2-3, with 8 bases aligning to TRBD2. CDR3 length: 16 amino acids. Germline trimming cut 4 bases from V and 6 bases from J; bases unmatched to any gene: 12. The germline V gene has CDR1 LGHNA and CDR2 YSLEER. DNA for the CDR3: TGCGCCAGCAGCCGGGGGACTAGTGGGAACCGCGATACGCAGTATTTT. This codes for CASSRGTSGNRDTQYF.

The genes are TRBV5-4 and TRBJ2-7; 7 positions agree with TRBD1. This CDR3 is built from 14 residues. With 3 bases clipped from V and 1 base from J, the junction kept 4 bases outside the gene matches. Germline V gives CDR1 SGHNT, CDR2 YYREEE (reference sequence). In DNA, the CDR3 is TGTGCCAGCAGCTCGGGACAGATTTCCTACGAGCAGTACTTC. Protein product: CASSSGQISYEQYF.

The chain employs TRBV2 and TRBJ2-7; possible D gene TRBD2, 6 bases. V gave up 1 base and J gave up 4 bases, with 14 bases separating them. CDR1 is SNHLY and CDR2 is FYNNEI in the germline V gene. The length of the CDR3 is 15 residues. This CDR3 is CASSEGQRGTYEQYF. CDR3 sequence (DNA): TGTGCCAGCAGTGAAGGCCAACGGGGGACTTACGAGCAGTACTTC.

The CDR3 protein is CASSLPEGASTDTQYF. The CDR3 nucleotides are TGTGCCAGCAGCTTACCGGAGGGTGCTAGCACAGATACGCAGTATTTT. The rearrangement links TRBV7-9 to TRBJ2-3; possibly TRBD2 for D (6 bases). The germline V and J ends were trimmed by 2 bases and 0 bases, with 12 bases remaining between them. CDR3 length equals 16 residues. The germline CDR1 and CDR2 sequences are SEHNR and FQNEAQ (reference sequence).

The chain couples TRBV7-8 to TRBJ1-5; D not resolved. V lost 4 bases and J 6 bases, leaving 10 bases between the germline ends. The length of the CDR3 is 13 residues. In germline, CDR1 is SGHVS, CDR2 FQNEAQ. CDR3 region: CASSSQFSQPQHF. The CDR3 nucleotides read TGTGCCAGCAGCTCCCAGTTCAGTCAGCCCCAGCATTTT. The full variable domain, rest sourced from reference TRBV7-8 and TRBJ1-5, is GAGVSQSPRYKVAKRGQDVALRCDPISGHVSLFWYQQALGQGPEFLTYFQNEAQLDKSGLPSDRFFAERPEGSVSTLKIQRTQQEDSAVYLCASSSQFSQPQHFGDGTRLSIL.

Here the CDR3 DNA reads TGTGCCAGCAGTTTCCAGTCGTACGAGCAGTACTTC. Amino acids: CASSFQSYEQYF. J is TRBJ2-7 and V is TRBV28; D call uncertain. Germline values: CDR1 MDHEN, CDR2 SYDVKM. The CDR3 has 12 amino acids. The germline V and J ends were trimmed by 3 bases and 4 bases, with 7 bases remaining between them.

V is TRBV19 and J is TRBJ1-5; the match to TRBD1 covers 8 bases. V lost 9 bases, J lost 2 bases, and 9 bases stayed unmatched. CDR3 length: 15 residues. Germline CDR1 and CDR2: LNHDA and SQIVND (reference sequence). For the CDR3, the DNA is TGTGCCAGCGAGAGACAGGGGTTTGGCAATCAGCCCCAGCATTTT. It specifies CASERQGFGNQPQHF.

This clone was seen just once. The chain combines TRBV7-8 with TRBJ2-1; D gene uncertain. Germline CDR1 is SGHVS and CDR2 is FQNEAQ. The V end was cut by 1 base, the J end by 6 bases, with 16 bases between. CDR3 length equals 16 residues. The CDR3 reads CASSLEASMSPNEQFF. The CDR3 nucleotides are TGTGCCAGCAGCTTAGAAGCTAGTATGTCCCCCAATGAGCAGTTCTTC.